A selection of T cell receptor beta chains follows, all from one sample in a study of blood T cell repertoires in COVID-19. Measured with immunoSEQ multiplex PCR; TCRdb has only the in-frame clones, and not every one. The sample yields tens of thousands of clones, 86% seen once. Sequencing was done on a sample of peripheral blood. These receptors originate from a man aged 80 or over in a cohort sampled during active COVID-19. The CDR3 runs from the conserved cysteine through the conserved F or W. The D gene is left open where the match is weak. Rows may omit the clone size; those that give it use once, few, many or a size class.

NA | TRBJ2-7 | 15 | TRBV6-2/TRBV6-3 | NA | CASSSGFAGTYEQYF | TGTGCCAGCAGTTCCGGTTTTGCGGGAACCTACGAGCAGTACTTC
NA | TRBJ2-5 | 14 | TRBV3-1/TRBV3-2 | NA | CASSQAGGRETQYF | TGTGCCAGCAGCCAAGCAGGGGGGAGAGAGACCCAGTACTTC
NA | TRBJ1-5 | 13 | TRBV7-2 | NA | CASSSGADQPQHF | TGTGCCAGCAGCTCAGGGGCCGATCAGCCCCAGCATTTT
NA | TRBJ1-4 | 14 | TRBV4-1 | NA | CASSPQVRSEKLFF | TGCGCCAGCAGCCCCCAGGTGCGAAGTGAAAAACTGTTTTTT
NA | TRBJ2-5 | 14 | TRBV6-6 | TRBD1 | CASRSGQGLGTQYF | TGTGCCAGCAGGTCTGGACAGGGGTTGGGGACCCAGTACTTC
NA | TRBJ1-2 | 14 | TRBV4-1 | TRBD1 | CASSQGDSNYGYTF | TGCGCCAGCAGCCAAGGGGACAGTAACTATGGCTACACCTTC
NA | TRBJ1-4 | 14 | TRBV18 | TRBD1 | CASSPATGSEKLFF | TGTGCCAGCTCACCGGCGACAGGGAGCGAAAAACTGTTTTTT
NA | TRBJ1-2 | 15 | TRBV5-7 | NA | CASSWYRRTNYGYTF | TGTGCCAGCAGCTGGTACAGGCGGACCAACTATGGCTACACCTTC
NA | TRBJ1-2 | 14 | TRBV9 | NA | CASSDGLADYGYTF | TGTGCCAGCAGCGACGGGTTGGCGGACTATGGCTACACCTTC
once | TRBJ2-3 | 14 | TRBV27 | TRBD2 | CASRYSGVGDTQYF | TGTGCCAGCAGATATAGCGGGGTCGGGGATACGCAGTATTTT
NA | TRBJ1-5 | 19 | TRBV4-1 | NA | CASSQDQVRREYSNQPQHF | TGCGCCAGCAGCCAAGATCAGGTGAGGAGGGAATATAGCAATCAGCCCCAGCATTTT
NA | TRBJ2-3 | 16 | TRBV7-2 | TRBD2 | CASSPPGGAPTDTQYF | TGTGCCAGCAGCCCCCCCGGGGGGGCCCCCACAGATACGCAGTATTTT
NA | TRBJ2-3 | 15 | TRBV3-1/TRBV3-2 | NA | CASSQNPSRVDTQYF | TGTGCCAGCAGCCAAAACCCTTCGCGGGTAGATACGCAGTATTTT
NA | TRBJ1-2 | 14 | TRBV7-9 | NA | CASSSHPTGAGYTF | TGTGCCAGCAGCTCTCATCCGACAGGCGCTGGCTACACCTTC
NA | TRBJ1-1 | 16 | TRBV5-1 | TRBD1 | CASRHSPGQANTEAFF | TGCGCCAGCAGACATTCTCCGGGACAGGCGAACACTGAAGCTTTCTTT
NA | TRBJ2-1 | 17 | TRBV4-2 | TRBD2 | CASSPEGRGAPYNEQFF | TGTGCCAGCAGCCCGGAGGGGAGGGGCGCCCCTTACAATGAGCAGTTCTTC
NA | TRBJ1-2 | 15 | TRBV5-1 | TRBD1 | CASSLGTGGNYGYTF | TGCGCCAGCAGCTTGGGGACAGGGGGTAACTATGGCTACACCTTC
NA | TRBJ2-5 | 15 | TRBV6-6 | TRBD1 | CASSWRDRGEETQYF | TGTGCCAGCAGTTGGCGGGACAGGGGCGAGGAGACCCAGTACTTC
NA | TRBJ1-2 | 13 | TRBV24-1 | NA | CATSEGASYGYTF | TGTGCCACCAGTGAAGGAGCGTCGTATGGCTACACCTTC
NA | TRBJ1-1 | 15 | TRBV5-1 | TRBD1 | CASSRLGTVNTEAFF | TGCGCCAGCAGCCGACTCGGGACAGTGAACACTGAAGCTTTCTTT